This section outlines one T cell receptor beta chain sequence together with its context. CDR3 length: 15 amino acids. Germline assignment: CDR1 SGHTA and CDR2 FQGNSA. J was trimmed by 9 bases and V by 0 bases; bases with no gene match: 4. This sample is drawn from a study of blood T cell repertoires in COVID-19. Profiling relied on immunoSEQ multiplex PCR, and the TCRdb table lists in-frame clones only, not all of them. The table shows 240,000 or so clones, with roughly 87% occurring only once. The chain couples TRBV7-2 to TRBJ2-1, with 11 positions matching TRBD2. This receptor was obtained from a man in his sixties who had recovered from COVID-19. The sample consisted of peripheral blood. As DNA, the CDR3 is TGTGCCAGCAGCTTAGCATGGACTAGCGGGCCTGAGCAGTTCTTC. Translation gives CASSLAWTSGPEQFF.